The entry that follows covers one TCR beta chain sequence. Its antigen is not yet known. Within one base of it there is no much larger clone, and no base qualities were kept. This record comes from a study of T cell changes during pregnancy in multiple sclerosis (dated by TCRdb to 2018 to 2020). Regarding the study in general: Changes in the T cell repertoire over the course of pregnancy were examined in this study in women with multiple sclerosis.

Library prep was done by the immunoSEQ multiplex PCR assay. TCRdb obtained this table from immuneACCESS and retained in-frame rearrangements with V and J assigned. These tables miss some clones; where compared with another copy, unresolved V genes account for less than half of the shortfall, and the remainder is unexplained. The table for this sample lists 40,000 to 50,000 clones; approximately 94% of them were counted only once. More than 0.25% of the sample comes from the top ten. The CDR3 runs 14 amino acids, cysteine and phenylalanine included. Just the 42-base CDR3 DNA is kept, in frame starting at base 1.

Recombination connected TRBV21-1 to TRBJ2-2; the table's D call TRBD1 went unverified against the DNA. TRBV21-1 is recorded as a pseudogene. Material: CD4+ T cells from peripheral blood mononuclear cells, obtained in the third trimester of pregnancy. The sequence came from a female donor with multiple sclerosis, enrolled in a pregnancy study. In nucleotide form, the sequence is TGTGCCAGCACCCGGACAGGGGCCACCGGGGAGCTGTTTTTT. Translated, it reads CASTRTGATGELFF.